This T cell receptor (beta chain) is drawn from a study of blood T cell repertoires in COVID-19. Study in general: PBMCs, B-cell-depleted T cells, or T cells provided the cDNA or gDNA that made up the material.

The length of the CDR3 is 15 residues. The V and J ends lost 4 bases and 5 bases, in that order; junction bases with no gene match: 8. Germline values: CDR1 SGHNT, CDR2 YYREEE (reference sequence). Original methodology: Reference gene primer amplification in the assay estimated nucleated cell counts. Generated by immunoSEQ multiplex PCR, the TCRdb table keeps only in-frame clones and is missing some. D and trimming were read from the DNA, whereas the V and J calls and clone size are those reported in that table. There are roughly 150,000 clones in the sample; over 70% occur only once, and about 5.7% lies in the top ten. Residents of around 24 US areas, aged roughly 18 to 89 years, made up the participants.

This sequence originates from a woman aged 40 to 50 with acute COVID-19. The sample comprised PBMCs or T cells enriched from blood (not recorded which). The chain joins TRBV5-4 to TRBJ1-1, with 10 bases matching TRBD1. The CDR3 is CASSVDRGFGTEAFF. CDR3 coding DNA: TGTGCCAGCAGCGTGGACAGGGGGTTTGGTACTGAAGCTTTCTTT.